The TCR beta chain under discussion was sequenced for a study of T cell repertoires in cytomegalovirus infection. Looking at the study overall: Through public TCR beta signatures, both CMV infection and matching HLA type were indicated.

This clonotype was seen more than once but under ten times. Antigen unknown. TCRdb ran MiXCR on the reads and lists one entry per CDR3 protein. This sample has 110,000 to 150,000 distinct CDR3 sequences, with roughly a third found just once. Per the germline V gene, CDR1 is MNHEY and CDR2 is SMNVEV (reference sequence). Deletions cut 5 bases from V and 1 base from J, with 9 bases between. The CDR3 extends over 13 amino acids. The TCR comes from a human donor in good health (CMV status not recorded). Some clones in this sample may be carry-over from other donors' samples. The chain uses TRBV27 and TRBJ2-7; D remains unclear. Sequencing was performed on CD8+ T cells from cultured PBMCs, taken from culture after CMV antigen stimulation. The CDR3 nucleotides read TGTGCCAGCAGTAAAACACCGTCCTACGAGCAGTACTTC. Its protein is CASSKTPSYEQYF.